This T cell receptor (beta chain) came from a study of blood T cells in healthy people across ages. PBMCs were isolated at a quantity of at least 6 million per sample. The use of a sample-barcoded 5' primer and a J-beta primer mix characterized a second PCR of about 7 to 12 cycles. TCRdb itself ran the 5' RACE reads through MiXCR, one entry per CDR3 protein. Of about 1.1 million distinct CDR3 sequences listed, around two fifths are singletons. Points from the study as a whole: When set beside aged donors, long-lived donors presented more naive CD4+ cells and higher diversity.

This clonotype was counted only a few times. The antigen is undetermined. Sequencing was carried out using blood. The clonotype comes from a man between 18 and 29 years old in good health.

This CDR3 reads CASSTDSESYGYTF. DNA for the CDR3: TGTGCCAGCAGCACGGACAGTGAGAGCTATGGCTACACCTTC. The gene calls are TRBV14 and TRBJ1-2, with D maybe TRBD1 (6 bases). Trimming shortened V by 5 bases and J by 4 bases, and 14 bases separated the two germline ends. The CDR3 covers 14 residues. Germline V gene data show CDR1 as SGHDN and CDR2 as FVKESK.